A selection of T cell receptor beta chains follows, all from one sample in a study of identifying expanded T cells in peripheral blood. Generated by immunoSEQ multiplex PCR, the TCRdb table keeps only in-frame clones and is missing some. The sample records about 58,000 clones, approximately 89% being singletons. Sequencing was carried out using blood. The receptors shown here come from a person between 18 and 69 years old in good health. The CDR3 runs from the conserved cysteine through the conserved F or W. The order of the fields is clone size, V gene, J gene, D gene, CDR3 DNA, CDR3 protein. A D gene is named only where the DNA matches it firmly. For some rows the clone size is stated as once, few or many, or as a class when expanded; others skip it.

abundance: .
v_gene: TRBV27
j_gene: TRBJ2-3
d_gene: .
CDR3nt: TGTGCCAGCAGTTTTGGAAGAGGCTTGAATAAGGTGGATACGCAGTATTTT
CDR3aa: CASSFGRGLNKVDTQYF

abundance: few
v_gene: TRBV7-9
j_gene: TRBJ2-5
d_gene: .
CDR3nt: TGTGCCAGCAGCTTTGCGGGTAGGGAGGAAGAGACCCAGTACTTC
CDR3aa: CASSFAGREEETQYF

abundance: .
v_gene: TRBV9
j_gene: TRBJ1-2
d_gene: .
CDR3nt: TGTGCCAGCAGCGATACGGACAGCAACTATGGCTACACCTTC
CDR3aa: CASSDTDSNYGYTF

abundance: once
v_gene: TRBV28
j_gene: TRBJ2-7
d_gene: .
CDR3nt: TGTGCCAGCAGTTCCGGACTCTCCTACGAGCAGTACTTC
CDR3aa: CASSSGLSYEQYF

abundance: .
v_gene: TRBV7-2
j_gene: TRBJ2-3
d_gene: .
CDR3nt: TGTGCCAGCAGCTTAGTCGGGGGGCTCACAGATACGCAGTATTTT
CDR3aa: CASSLVGGLTDTQYF

abundance: .
v_gene: TRBV2
j_gene: TRBJ2-2
d_gene: .
CDR3nt: TGTGCCAGCCAGGGTAGCCCCCCTTGGACCGGGGAGCTGTTTTTT
CDR3aa: CASQGSPPWTGELFF

abundance: .
v_gene: TRBV7-2
j_gene: TRBJ2-7
d_gene: .
CDR3nt: TGTGCCAGCAGCCAGGGACAGACTAGATACGAGCAGTACTTC
CDR3aa: CASSQGQTRYEQYF

abundance: .
v_gene: TRBV14
j_gene: TRBJ2-2
d_gene: .
CDR3nt: TGTGCCAGCAGCCAAGATCCTGTGACTAACACCGGGGAGCTGTTTTTT
CDR3aa: CASSQDPVTNTGELFF

abundance: once
v_gene: TRBV7-9
j_gene: TRBJ2-7
d_gene: TRBD1
CDR3nt: TGTGCCAGCAGCTTAAGGATAGACAGGGACGAGCAGTACTTC
CDR3aa: CASSLRIDRDEQYF

abundance: once
v_gene: TRBV12-5
j_gene: TRBJ2-1
d_gene: .
CDR3nt: TGTGCTAGTGGTTTTTACAATGAGCAGTTCTTC
CDR3aa: CASGFYNEQFF

abundance: few
v_gene: TRBV18
j_gene: TRBJ1-2
d_gene: .
CDR3nt: TGTGCCAGCTCACAGGGTCAGGGCGACTATGGCTACACCTTC
CDR3aa: CASSQGQGDYGYTF

abundance: .
v_gene: TRBV20-1
j_gene: TRBJ1-1
d_gene: .
CDR3nt: TGCAGTGCTAGAGTGTACACTGAAGCTTTCTTT
CDR3aa: CSARVYTEAFF

abundance: .
v_gene: TRBV11-2
j_gene: TRBJ1-2
d_gene: .
CDR3nt: TGTGCCAGCAGCCTTTTTGCCGGCTACACCTTC
CDR3aa: CASSLFAGYTF

abundance: .
v_gene: TRBV5-6
j_gene: TRBJ2-3
d_gene: TRBD2
CDR3nt: TGTGCCAGCAGCTCCATAGGGACTAGCGGGCTGTTCACAGATACGCAGTATTTT
CDR3aa: CASSSIGTSGLFTDTQYF

abundance: .
v_gene: TRBV5-4
j_gene: TRBJ2-3
d_gene: TRBD2
CDR3nt: TGTGCCAGCAGCTTGGATAGCGGGTTCACAGATACGCAGTATTTT
CDR3aa: CASSLDSGFTDTQYF

abundance: .
v_gene: TRBV7-2
j_gene: TRBJ2-5
d_gene: TRBD2
CDR3nt: TGTGCCAGCAGCGGGAGGGCCTTCGAGACCCAGTACTTC
CDR3aa: CASSGRAFETQYF

abundance: .
v_gene: TRBV19
j_gene: TRBJ1-2
d_gene: .
CDR3nt: TGTGCCAGTAGTTCTGTCTCGGGGAACTATGGCTACACCTTC
CDR3aa: CASSSVSGNYGYTF

abundance: .
v_gene: TRBV7-3
j_gene: TRBJ2-5
d_gene: .
CDR3nt: TGTGCCAGCAGCTTAGGGCAGGGCACACAAGAGACCCAGTACTTC
CDR3aa: CASSLGQGTQETQYF

abundance: .
v_gene: TRBV5-5
j_gene: TRBJ2-2
d_gene: .
CDR3nt: TGTGCCAGCAGCTCGACCGGGGCGACGAACACCGGGGAGCTGTTTTTT
CDR3aa: CASSSTGATNTGELFF

abundance: .
v_gene: TRBV21-1
j_gene: TRBJ1-3
d_gene: .
CDR3nt: TGTGCCAGCAGAAATATCAGCTCTGGAAACACCATATATTTT
CDR3aa: CASRNISSGNTIYF

abundance: once
v_gene: TRBV7-2
j_gene: TRBJ1-6
d_gene: TRBD1
CDR3nt: TGTGCCAGCACCACCCAGGGGGGGTATTCCCTCCACTTT
CDR3aa: CASTTQGGYSLHF

abundance: .
v_gene: TRBV28
j_gene: TRBJ2-7
d_gene: .
CDR3nt: TGTGCCAGCAGGCCACAGGGAACCTACGAGCAGTACTTC
CDR3aa: CASRPQGTYEQYF

abundance: .
v_gene: TRBV6-1
j_gene: TRBJ1-2
d_gene: TRBD1
CDR3nt: TGTGCCAGCACCGGGGTGGAGGGGGCCTATGGCTACACCTTC
CDR3aa: CASTGVEGAYGYTF

abundance: .
v_gene: TRBV11-1
j_gene: TRBJ1-2
d_gene: TRBD1
CDR3nt: TGTGCCAGCAGGTGCGACAGGGTCTTGCCTGGCTACACCTTC
CDR3aa: CASRCDRVLPGYTF

abundance: .
v_gene: TRBV4-1
j_gene: TRBJ2-7
d_gene: .
CDR3nt: TGCGCCAGCAGCCAACCAGGGACGGGCGGGTACGAGCAGTACTTC
CDR3aa: CASSQPGTGGYEQYF

abundance: .
v_gene: TRBV9
j_gene: TRBJ2-2
d_gene: .
CDR3nt: TGTGCCAGCAGCGTAGTTTTTGGAGTCACCGGGGAGCTGTTTTTT
CDR3aa: CASSVVFGVTGELFF

abundance: .
v_gene: TRBV5-1
j_gene: TRBJ1-3
d_gene: .
CDR3nt: TGCGCCAGCAGCCTGGATTTAGGCTCTGGAAACACCATATATTTT
CDR3aa: CASSLDLGSGNTIYF

abundance: .
v_gene: TRBV11-3
j_gene: TRBJ1-1
d_gene: .
CDR3nt: TGTGCCAGCAGCCCAGTGAGTGGGGGGTTCGCTTTCTTT
CDR3aa: CASSPVSGGFAFF

abundance: .
v_gene: TRBV5-5
j_gene: TRBJ1-5
d_gene: .
CDR3nt: TGTGCCAGCAGCTTGGATAGGTTGCCGAATCAGCCCCAGCATTTT
CDR3aa: CASSLDRLPNQPQHF

abundance: .
v_gene: TRBV28
j_gene: TRBJ2-3
d_gene: .
CDR3nt: TGTGCCAGCAGTTCAGCAGGGGACGGCACAGATACGCAGTATTTT
CDR3aa: CASSSAGDGTDTQYF

abundance: .
v_gene: TRBV7-9
j_gene: TRBJ2-2
d_gene: .
CDR3nt: TGTGCCAGCAGCATCTCTGAGGGGTCTGGGGAGCTGTTTTTT
CDR3aa: CASSISEGSGELFF

abundance: once
v_gene: TRBV6-5
j_gene: TRBJ2-7
d_gene: .
CDR3nt: TGTGCCAGCAGTTATGACGCTACCTACGAGCAGTACTTC
CDR3aa: CASSYDATYEQYF

abundance: .
v_gene: TRBV2
j_gene: TRBJ2-7
d_gene: .
CDR3nt: TGTGCCAGCAGTGAAATGGGGGGTGGGAGCTCCTACGAGCAGTACTTC
CDR3aa: CASSEMGGGSSYEQYF

abundance: .
v_gene: TRBV20-1
j_gene: TRBJ2-5
d_gene: .
CDR3nt: TGCAGTGCTAACCTTCTAGAGACCCAGTACTTC
CDR3aa: CSANLLETQYF

abundance: .
v_gene: TRBV28
j_gene: TRBJ1-5
d_gene: .
CDR3nt: TGTGCCAGCAGTTTAGGACAACTCGGGCCGGGGTCGGGGACCCAGCATTTT
CDR3aa: CASSLGQLGPGSGTQHF

abundance: .
v_gene: TRBV6-1
j_gene: TRBJ2-3
d_gene: TRBD1
CDR3nt: TGTGCCAGCAGTGCACTAGGACAGGGACCAGATACGCAGTATTTT
CDR3aa: CASSALGQGPDTQYF

abundance: .
v_gene: TRBV18
j_gene: TRBJ2-7
d_gene: .
CDR3nt: TGTGCCAGCTCACTGGACGGATTACGCGAGCAGTACTTC
CDR3aa: CASSLDGLREQYF

abundance: .
v_gene: TRBV5-1
j_gene: TRBJ1-3
d_gene: .
CDR3nt: TGCGCCAGCAGCCCGGGGGACCATAACTCTGGAAACACCATATATTTT
CDR3aa: CASSPGDHNSGNTIYF

abundance: .
v_gene: TRBV19
j_gene: TRBJ1-1
d_gene: .
CDR3nt: TGTGCCAGTAGTATAGTGAAGGGTGGATTGCCGTTCTTT
CDR3aa: CASSIVKGGLPFF

abundance: .
v_gene: TRBV27
j_gene: TRBJ1-4
d_gene: .
CDR3nt: TGTGCCAGCAGTAGAGATTGGGGAAATGAAAAACTGTTTTTT
CDR3aa: CASSRDWGNEKLFF

abundance: .
v_gene: TRBV5-6
j_gene: TRBJ1-1
d_gene: TRBD1
CDR3nt: TGTGCCAGCAGCTTTCTCAGGGGGCACACTGAAGCTTTCTTT
CDR3aa: CASSFLRGHTEAFF

abundance: .
v_gene: TRBV30
j_gene: TRBJ1-2
d_gene: .
CDR3nt: TGTGCCTGGAGTGTACAAGGGGGCTATGGCTACACCTTC
CDR3aa: CAWSVQGGYGYTF

abundance: .
v_gene: TRBV9
j_gene: TRBJ2-7
d_gene: TRBD2
CDR3nt: TGTGCCAGCAGCCCCCCTAGCGGGAGATCCAACGAGCAGTACTTC
CDR3aa: CASSPPSGRSNEQYF

abundance: once
v_gene: TRBV2
j_gene: TRBJ1-5
d_gene: .
CDR3nt: TGTGCCAGCAGCGCAGAAGGGCATCAGCCCCAGCATTTT
CDR3aa: CASSAEGHQPQHF

abundance: .
v_gene: TRBV9
j_gene: TRBJ2-5
d_gene: TRBD2
CDR3nt: TGTGCCAGCAGCGTGAGCGGGGGGTCAAAAGAGACCCAGTACTTC
CDR3aa: CASSVSGGSKETQYF

abundance: .
v_gene: TRBV9
j_gene: TRBJ2-3
d_gene: TRBD2
CDR3nt: TGTGCCAGCAGCGTAGATCCAGCGGGGGTCCCCGGCGCAACAGATACGCAGTATTTT
CDR3aa: CASSVDPAGVPGATDTQYF

abundance: .
v_gene: TRBV6-1
j_gene: TRBJ2-3
d_gene: .
CDR3nt: TGTGCCAGCAGTAATTCCCGCACAGATACGCAGTATTTT
CDR3aa: CASSNSRTDTQYF

abundance: .
v_gene: TRBV6-1
j_gene: TRBJ1-1
d_gene: .
CDR3nt: TGTGCCAGCAGTGAGCGTTACAGGGTGATGAACACTGAAGCTTTCTTT
CDR3aa: CASSERYRVMNTEAFF

abundance: .
v_gene: TRBV28
j_gene: TRBJ2-3
d_gene: TRBD2
CDR3nt: TGTGCCAGCAGCTTAACACGAGCGGGAGGCTCAGATACGCAGTATTTT
CDR3aa: CASSLTRAGGSDTQYF

abundance: .
v_gene: TRBV7-9
j_gene: TRBJ2-7
d_gene: .
CDR3nt: TGTGCCAGCAGCTTAGACGGGGTAGGCCCCCCGAGAGGCTACGAGCAGTACTTC
CDR3aa: CASSLDGVGPPRGYEQYF

abundance: .
v_gene: TRBV4-1
j_gene: TRBJ2-3
d_gene: TRBD2
CDR3nt: TGCGCCAGCAGCCTCACCGTGGGGACTAGCGGCAGCACAGATACGCAGTATTTT
CDR3aa: CASSLTVGTSGSTDTQYF

abundance: .
v_gene: TRBV15
j_gene: TRBJ2-7
d_gene: .
CDR3nt: TGTGCCACCAGCAGAGATTGGGCGGGATCCTACGAGCAGTACTTC
CDR3aa: CATSRDWAGSYEQYF

abundance: .
v_gene: TRBV18
j_gene: TRBJ2-2
d_gene: .
CDR3nt: TGTGCCAGCTCACCGGGGCAGGGAGACACCGGGGAGCTGTTTTTT
CDR3aa: CASSPGQGDTGELFF